The entry that follows covers one TCR beta chain sequence. Trimming removed 2 bases at V and 1 base at J, with 3 bases between. Germline V lookup: CDR1 GTSNPN, CDR2 SVGIG (reference sequence). The CDR3 consists of 12 residues. The sample belongs to a study of cytomegalovirus exposure and HLA in healthy donors. PCR amplification relied on 60 Vbeta primers (plus 13 Jbeta primers). Generated by immunoSEQ multiplex PCR, the TCRdb table keeps only in-frame clones and is missing some. The sample carries some 200,000 clones, more than 60% recorded once. The sequenced sample consisted of PBMCs. This chain links TRBV30 with TRBJ1-3; D remains ambiguous. The TCR sequence derives from a man aged 50 to 60 in good health and CMV-seronegative. The CDR3 here is CAWSLSGNTIYF. CDR3 nucleotides: TGTGCCTGGAGTCTATCTGGAAACACCATATATTTT.